This T cell receptor (beta chain) was observed in a study of cytomegalovirus exposure and HLA in healthy donors. Broader study findings: Later on, a genetic analysis was performed. It linked a missense variant in DCLRE1C with V- and J-gene trimming of TCR beta. Specificity for CMV antigens was confirmed in vitro for a few of the CMV-associated chains. An analysis done earlier found most TCR beta V segments productive about 87% or about 30% of the time. Researchers catalogued around 150 TCR beta chains as cytomegalovirus-associated.

The ends were cut back, 0 bases at V and 4 bases at J, with 10 bases in the middle. The germline V gene encodes CDR1 SGHRS and CDR2 YFSETQ. The CDR3 is made up of 14 amino acids. 13 Jbeta primers and 60 Vbeta primers were used for the PCR. Only in-frame clones appear in the TCRdb table, and some are missing; sequencing was by immunoSEQ multiplex PCR. The specimen's table records about 53,000 clones. A word on this clone: What it recognizes is unknown.

Sequences were obtained from PBMCs. The chain joins TRBV5-1 to TRBJ1-2, with a weak D call TRBD1 (6 bases). The source of this sequence is a woman in her late teens or twenties in good health and CMV-seronegative. This chain's CDR3 is CASSLERGIYGYTF. CDR3 in DNA: TGCGCCAGCAGCTTGGAGAGGGGGATCTATGGCTACACCTTC.